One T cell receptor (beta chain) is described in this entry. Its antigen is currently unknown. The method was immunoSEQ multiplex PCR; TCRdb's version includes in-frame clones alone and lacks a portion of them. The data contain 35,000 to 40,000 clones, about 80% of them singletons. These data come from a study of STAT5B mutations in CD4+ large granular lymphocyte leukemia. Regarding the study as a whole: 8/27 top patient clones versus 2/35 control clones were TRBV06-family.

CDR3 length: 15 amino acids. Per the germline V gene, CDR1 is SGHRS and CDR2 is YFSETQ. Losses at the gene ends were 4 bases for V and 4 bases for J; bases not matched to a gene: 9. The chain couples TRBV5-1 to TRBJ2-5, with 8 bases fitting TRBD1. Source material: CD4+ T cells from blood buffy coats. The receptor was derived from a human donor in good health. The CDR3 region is CASSNSQGAGETQYF. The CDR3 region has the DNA TGCGCCAGCAGCAACAGCCAGGGGGCGGGAGAGACCCAGTACTTC.